These T cell receptor beta chains were read from a single sample in a study of blood T cells in healthy people across ages. TCRdb called the 5' RACE reads again in MiXCR, with one record for every CDR3 protein. The top ten hold more than 7.5% of the sample, which has roughly 800,000 distinct CDR3 sequences, just under 25% seen once. In addition, the sample was reused for a study of T cells of mothers and their children.

The sequenced sample was blood. The receptors here all came from a boy aged 5-17 years in good health. CDR3s include the opening cysteine and the closing phenylalanine or tryptophan. The D gene is left open where the match is weak. A clone size is listed for some rows: how often the clone was seen (once, few, many), or a class if it is expanded.

v_call	j_call	clone_size	d_call	cdr3_nt	cdr3_aa
TRBV5-8	TRBJ1-1	few	-	TGTGCCAGCAGCCTCTACACCAACCTGAACACTGAAGCTTTCTTT	CASSLYTNLNTEAFF
TRBV6-1	TRBJ2-2	-	TRBD2	TGTGCCAGCAGTGCCGGGACTAGCGGGAGTTCGGGGGAGCTGTTTTTT	CASSAGTSGSSGELFF
TRBV4-3	TRBJ2-7	few	-	TGCGCCAGCAGCCAGGGATGGGGGATCGCCTCCTACGAGCAGTACTTC	CASSQGWGIASYEQYF
TRBV2	TRBJ2-5	-	-	TGTGCCAGCAGGAGGGGCGCGGCCTTCCAAGAGACCCAGTACTTC	CASRRGAAFQETQYF
TRBV7-8	TRBJ2-5	few	TRBD1	TGTGCCAGCAGCGGTGTCCAGGGGGCTAACCCCGAGTTCTTC	CASSGVQGANPEFF
TRBV27	TRBJ2-1	few	TRBD1	TGTGCCGCCCACTCGGACAGGTCCCAGTTCTTC	CAAHSDRSQFF
TRBV7-2	TRBJ2-5	-	-	TGTGCCAGCGGCCCGGGATGGAGGGAGACCCAGTACTTC	CASGPGWRETQYF
TRBV7-2	TRBJ2-7	-	-	TGTGCCAGCAGCCCAGCAGGGGTCCCGGCGAACCAATCCCCTTACGAGCAGTACTTC	CASSPAGVPANQSPYEQYF
TRBV14	TRBJ2-1	-	TRBD2	TGTGCCAGCAGCCAAGGCGGAGGGGGGACTAGCACCAATGAGCAGTTCTTC	CASSQGGGGTSTNEQFF
TRBV29-1	TRBJ2-7	-	-	TGCAGCGTTGTCCAACCCACCTACGAGCAGTACTTC	CSVVQPTYEQYF
TRBV29-1	TRBJ2-7	-	-	TGCAGCGTGCTGGAGGGCGGCGACGAGCAGTACTTC	CSVLEGGDEQYF
TRBV20-1	TRBJ2-2	few	-	TGCAGTGCTAGAGATATGGGGAACACCGGGGAGCTGTTTTTT	CSARDMGNTGELFF
TRBV12-5	TRBJ1-2	-	-	TGTGCTAGTGGTTTGGTACGTAGGCCGGGACCGTCCTATGGCTACACCTTC	CASGLVRRPGPSYGYTF
TRBV29-1	TRBJ2-1	-	-	TGCAGCGTTGGTATAGTAACCAATGAGCAGTTCTTC	CSVGIVTNEQFF
TRBV6-2/TRBV6-3	TRBJ2-1	few	-	TGTGCCAGCAAGGCGGGGACTGAGCAGTTCTTC	CASKAGTEQFF
TRBV12-3/TRBV12-4	TRBJ2-5	-	TRBD1	TGTGCCAGCAGTTTAGCACGATTGACAGGGCAGGAGACCCAGTACTTC	CASSLARLTGQETQYF
TRBV4-1	TRBJ2-1	-	-	TGCGCCAGCAGCCAAGGAAGCGGGTTGTATGAGCAGTTCTTC	CASSQGSGLYEQFF
TRBV19	TRBJ1-1	-	-	TGTGCCAGTAGTATACAAGGGCGGGGGACTGAAGCTTTCTTT	CASSIQGRGTEAFF
TRBV24-1	TRBJ1-4	few	TRBD1	TGTGCCACCAGTGATTTGCAACGGGACAGGGGGACGATTAATGAAAAACTGTTTTTT	CATSDLQRDRGTINEKLFF
TRBV28	TRBJ1-2	few	-	TGTGCCAGCAGTTCTGACAGGGGCTACACCTTC	CASSSDRGYTF
TRBV5-1	TRBJ2-5	-	-	TGCGCCAGCCGGGGAGGGGGTTCAGTTCAAGAGACCCAGTACTTC	CASRGGGSVQETQYF
TRBV19	TRBJ2-6	-	TRBD1	TGTGCCAGTAGTCGGGACAGGGGTTTCTCCTCTGGGGCCAACGTCCTGACTTTC	CASSRDRGFSSGANVLTF
TRBV4-2	TRBJ2-1	few	TRBD2	TGTGCCAGCAGCCAAGATTTGGCTAGCGGGGGCAATGAGCAGTTCTTC	CASSQDLASGGNEQFF
TRBV4-2	TRBJ1-2	-	TRBD1	TGTGCCAGCAGCCGGGACAGATCGAATCCAAGTGGCTACACCTTC	CASSRDRSNPSGYTF
TRBV6-1	TRBJ2-3	-	TRBD2	TGTGCCAGCAGTCAATACCCAAGACTAGCTTCGGATACGCAGTATTTT	CASSQYPRLASDTQYF
TRBV29-1	TRBJ2-5	many	-	TGCAGCGTCCTCGGGAGCGCTGATGAGCAGTACTTC	CSVLGSADEQYF
TRBV5-1	TRBJ1-2	-	TRBD1	TGCGCCAGCAACCCAGGGACAGGGGGCGCGGACTATGGCTACACCTTC	CASNPGTGGADYGYTF
TRBV7-9	TRBJ2-1	few	TRBD1	TGTGCCAGCAGCGGAGTCAGGGGGCAGCTAAATCGGTGGAATGAGCAGTTCTTC	CASSGVRGQLNRWNEQFF
TRBV10-2	TRBJ1-2	few	-	TGCGCCAGCAGTGAGACTCTCGAGGCCGGTGGCTACACCTTC	CASSETLEAGGYTF
TRBV3-1	TRBJ2-1	few	TRBD2	TGTGCCAGCAGCCCCACTGCGGGAGAGGACTACAATGAGCAGTTCTTC	CASSPTAGEDYNEQFF
TRBV5-6	TRBJ1-1	-	-	TGTGCCAGCAGCCAATCCGGACACGAAGAAGCTTTCTTT	CASSQSGHEEAFF
TRBV18	TRBJ2-5	few	TRBD1	TGTGCCAGCTCACCCGGGGACAGGGGACAGACCCAGTACTTC	CASSPGDRGQTQYF
TRBV28	TRBJ2-3	-	-	TGTGCCAGCAGTCCCCCCTTGGCCATAAGCACAGATACGCAGTATTTT	CASSPPLAISTDTQYF
TRBV6-1	TRBJ1-2	few	TRBD1	TGTGCCAGCAGTGAAGGGACAGGGTATGGCTACACCTTC	CASSEGTGYGYTF
TRBV3-1	TRBJ2-2	-	TRBD2	TGTGCCAGCAGCCAAGATCTTCCAGCGGGGGGGAGTAACACCGGGGAGCTGTTTTTT	CASSQDLPAGGSNTGELFF
TRBV5-1	TRBJ1-4	-	-	TGCGCCAGCAGCGTTACAGGAACTGCAACTAATGAAAAACTGTTTTTT	CASSVTGTATNEKLFF
TRBV9	TRBJ2-5	-	TRBD2	TGTGCCAGCAGCGTGGGAGCGGGAAGATTCCAAGAGACCCAGTACTTC	CASSVGAGRFQETQYF
TRBV25-1	TRBJ1-1	few	TRBD1	TGTGCCAGCAGCTATAGACAGGGAAAGAACACTGAAGCTTTCTTT	CASSYRQGKNTEAFF
TRBV7-2	TRBJ2-2	few	-	TGTGCCAGCAGCCCGATAACAGGGCCGAACACCGGGGAGCTGTTTTTT	CASSPITGPNTGELFF
TRBV7-9	TRBJ2-4	few	-	TGTGCCAGCAGCCCCCAGTCTCTAGCCAAAAACATTCAGTACTTC	CASSPQSLAKNIQYF
TRBV28	TRBJ2-7	-	-	TGTGCCAGCGGTGGAGAGGGGGTTGGCTACGAGCAGTACTTC	CASGGEGVGYEQYF
TRBV24-1	TRBJ2-2	few	-	TGTGCCACCAGGGCCCACGCGAACACCGGGGAGCTGTTTTTT	CATRAHANTGELFF
TRBV2	TRBJ1-5	few	-	TGTGCCAGCAGGAGGGGAGATCAGCCCCAGCATTTT	CASRRGDQPQHF
TRBV14	TRBJ2-7	once	-	TGTGCCAGCAGCCAAGGGTGGGTTTTCCACGAGCAGTACTTC	CASSQGWVFHEQYF
TRBV7-9	TRBJ1-1	-	TRBD1	TGTGCCAGCAGCAATCCGGGACAGGGGCTCGCTGAAGCTTTCTTT	CASSNPGQGLAEAFF
TRBV4-1	TRBJ2-7	-	TRBD2	TGCGCCAGCAGCCAAACTAGCGGGAGGGTCTACGAGCAGTACTTC	CASSQTSGRVYEQYF
TRBV28	TRBJ2-1	few	TRBD2	TGTGCCAGCAGCTTGAGACTAGCGGGTACCTATGAGCAGTTCTTC	CASSLRLAGTYEQFF
TRBV6-5	TRBJ2-2	-	-	TGTGCCAGCAGGAAGGGGGTAAACACCGGGGAGCTGTTTTTT	CASRKGVNTGELFF
TRBV4-1	TRBJ2-5	-	TRBD1	TGCGCCAGCAGCCAATTTGACAGGGAGGAGACCCAGTACTTC	CASSQFDREETQYF
TRBV28	TRBJ2-4	-	TRBD2	TGTGCCAGCAGTCTCCATGGACTAGCTAATGGGTGGAGGCAGTACTTC	CASSLHGLANGWRQYF
TRBV27	TRBJ1-2	once	-	TGTGCCAGCAGTTTGACGCAAATGGGACACCCCTGGGGCTACACCTTC	CASSLTQMGHPWGYTF
TRBV5-1	TRBJ1-6	few	TRBD1	TGCGCCAGCAGCTCCGGACAGGGTTCGAATTCACCCCTCCACTTT	CASSSGQGSNSPLHF
TRBV7-2	TRBJ1-2	-	-	TGTGCCAGCCGGGGGAGGGGGTCGTACTATGGCTACACCTTC	CASRGRGSYYGYTF
TRBV12-3/TRBV12-4	TRBJ2-2	few	-	TGTGCCAGCAGTCCCCGGAGGCAGGGGTTAACCGGGGAGCTGTTTTTT	CASSPRRQGLTGELFF
TRBV6-6	TRBJ1-2	-	-	TGTGCCAGCACCCAGGCGGGGACCGATGGCTACACCTTC	CASTQAGTDGYTF
TRBV28	TRBJ2-4	few	TRBD2	TGTGCCAGCAGCCCGGCTAGCGGGAGGGCCAAAAACATTCAGTACTTC	CASSPASGRAKNIQYF
TRBV4-2	TRBJ2-7	few	TRBD1	TGTGCCAGCAGCTCCGCGGACAGGGAATCCTACGAGCAGTACTTC	CASSSADRESYEQYF